These 11 T cell receptor beta chains were all obtained from the same sample, sequenced in a study of cytomegalovirus exposure and HLA in healthy donors. Researchers ran the PCR with 60 Vbeta and 13 Jbeta primers. Some clones are missing from TCRdb's copy, which holds only in-frame ones; the method was immunoSEQ multiplex PCR. The table records approximately 200,000 clones, around 81% of them present only once. Sequencing was carried out using PBMCs. Receptors were obtained from a man aged 30 to 39 in good health and CMV-seronegative.

Regarding this clone: This sample also contains other DNA sequences that code for the same CDR3. The chain is built from TRBV7-9 and TRBJ1-5; D is undetermined. CDR3 length: 15 residues. Germline CDR1 is SEHNR and CDR2 is FQNEAQ (reference sequence). V was clipped by 2 bases and J by 3 bases, with 11 bases between them. This chain's CDR3 is CASSLQQDNNQPQHF. Written as DNA, the CDR3 is TGTGCCAGCAGCTTACAGCAGGATAACAATCAGCCCCAGCATTTT.

The chain links TRBV11-2 to TRBJ2-1; 8 bases map to TRBD1. The CDR3 is 16 amino acids. V dropped 5 bases and J dropped 1; count of bases not matched to a gene: 7. The V gene's germline CDR1 is SGHAT and CDR2 FQNNGV. The chain's CDR3 is CASSDPTGGSYNEQFF. As DNA, the CDR3 is TGTGCCAGCAGCGATCCTACAGGGGGGTCCTACAATGAGCAGTTCTTC.

The chain joins TRBV6-1 to TRBJ1-6; D uncertain. The CDR3 consists of 15 residues. V dropped 2 bases and J dropped 7 bases, with 12 bases sitting between them. CDR1 is MNHNS, CDR2 SASEGT, per germline. Here the CDR3 DNA reads TGTGCCAGCAGTGAAACGGGGTTCGCAAATTCACCCCTCCACTTT. Translating gives CASSETGFANSPLHF.

The V call is TRBV28, the J call TRBJ1-5; possible D gene TRBD1, 5 bases. This CDR3 contains 16 residues. Germline CDR1 is MDHEN and CDR2 is SYDVKM. Trimming pared 3 bases from V and 4 bases from J, leaving 16 bases between. CDR3 in amino acids: CASSLLEGLGNQPQHF. In DNA, the CDR3 is TGTGCCAGCAGTTTGTTGGAGGGGTTAGGGAATCAGCCCCAGCATTTT. Filled out from reference TRBV28 and TRBJ1-5, the complete variable domain reads DVKVTQSSRYLVKRTGEKVFLECVQDMDHENMFWYRQDPGLGLRLIYFSYDVKMKEKGDIPEGYSVSREKKERFSLILESASTNQTSMYLCASSLLEGLGNQPQHFGDGTRLSIL.

The rearrangement joins TRBV5-4 to TRBJ2-2; D is ambiguous. This CDR3 comprises 15 residues. Between the trimmed V and J ends, which lost 1 base and 2 bases, there was a span of 9 bases. CDR1 is SGHNT, CDR2 YYREEE, per germline (reference sequence). This CDR3 is CASSLIGGNTGELFF. The CDR3 coding sequence is TGTGCCAGCAGCTTGATCGGCGGAAACACCGGGGAGCTGTTTTTT.

The chain is built from TRBV28 and TRBJ2-5, with TRBD1 as a possible D gene (6 bases). Germline V lookup: CDR1 MDHEN, CDR2 SYDVKM. Trimming shortened V by 7 bases and J by 8 bases, and 14 bases separated the two germline ends. This CDR3 spans 12 amino acids. The CDR3 here is CASTSGVSTQYF. CDR3 sequence (DNA): TGTGCCAGCACCTCAGGGGTGTCTACCCAGTACTTC.

The chain recombines TRBV30 with TRBJ2-3, with 16 bases aligning to TRBD2. V was pared by 2 bases and J by 7 bases, with 3 bases of the junction left unmatched. CDR1 and CDR2 (germline): GTSNPN, SVGIG (reference sequence). There are 15 residues in the CDR3. The CDR3 region is CAWSTGLAGGNTQYF. CDR3 coding DNA: TGTGCCTGGAGTACGGGACTAGCGGGAGGGAATACGCAGTATTTT.

V gene TRBV13 combines with J gene TRBJ2-3; possibly TRBD2 for D (6 bases). The CDR3 is made up of 14 amino acids. Germline CDR1 is PRHDT and CDR2 is FYEKMQ (reference sequence). Trimming removed 4 bases from V and 6 bases from J, with 14 bases in between. The CDR3 DNA reads as TGTGCCAGCAGCTGGGACTCCCTTGAGGATACGCAGTATTTT. It translates to CASSWDSLEDTQYF.

The chain recombines TRBV15 with TRBJ2-2; possible D gene TRBD1, 6 bases. Germline values: CDR1 LNHNV, CDR2 YYDKDF (reference sequence). V lost 3 bases and J 6 bases, leaving 8 bases between the germline ends. This CDR3 comprises 13 residues. DNA for the CDR3: TGTGCCACCAGCAGGGACAGCTCCGGGGAGCTGTTTTTT. Translation: CATSRDSSGELFF.

The V call is TRBV11-2, the J call TRBJ1-1; maybe TRBD1 (5 bases). Germline V gives CDR1 SGHAT, CDR2 FQNNGV. V lost 6 bases and J lost 0, with 14 bases in between. CDR3 length: 15 residues. The CDR3 DNA follows: TGTGCCAGCAGTACAGGCGAGTGGGTGAACACTGAAGCTTTCTTT. Its protein is CASSTGEWVNTEAFF.

This chain connects TRBV6-6 to TRBJ2-7; 8 nucleotides align to TRBD1. The V gene's germline CDR1 is MNHNY and CDR2 SVGAGI (reference sequence). V shed 0 bases, J shed 2 bases, and the junction held 6 bases outside the gene matches. This CDR3 contains 16 residues. The CDR3 loop is CASSYSSPGGAYEQYF. In DNA form, the CDR3 reads TGTGCCAGCAGTTACTCTTCCCCAGGGGGCGCCTACGAGCAGTACTTC.